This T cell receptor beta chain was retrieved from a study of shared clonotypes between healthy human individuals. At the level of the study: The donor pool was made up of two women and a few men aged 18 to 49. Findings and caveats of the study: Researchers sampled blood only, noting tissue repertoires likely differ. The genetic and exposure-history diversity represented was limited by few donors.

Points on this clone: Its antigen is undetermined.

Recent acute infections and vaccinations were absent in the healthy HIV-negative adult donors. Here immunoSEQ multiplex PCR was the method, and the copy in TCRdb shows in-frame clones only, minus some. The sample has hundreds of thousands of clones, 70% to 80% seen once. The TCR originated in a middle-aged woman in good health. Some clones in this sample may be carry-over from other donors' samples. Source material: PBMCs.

DNA of the CDR3: TGTGCCAGTAGTACCTCCCGTTACACCTACGAGCAGTACTTC. This translates into CASSTSRYTYEQYF. This sequence joins TRBV19 and TRBJ2-7; D ambiguous. Germline V gene data show CDR1 as LNHDA and CDR2 as SQIVND (reference sequence). This CDR3 region has 14 residues. V shed 4 bases and J shed 2 bases, with 12 bases lying between them. The full variable domain, in which reference TRBV19 and TRBJ2-7 provide the parts outside the CDR3, is DGGITQSPKYLFRKEGQNVTLSCEQNLNHDAMYWYRQDPGQGLRLIYYSQIVNDFQKGDIAEGYSVSREKKESFPLTVTSAQKNPTAFYLCASSTSRYTYEQYFGPGTRLTVT.